The clone carrying this T cell receptor beta chain has at least ten counts. TCRdb fed the 5' RACE reads into MiXCR, producing one record per CDR3 protein. The sample holds just over 25,000 distinct CDR3 sequences, 4.5% to 5.5% seen once. This record belongs to a study of T cells after yellow fever vaccination. With 7 bases clipped from V and 11 bases from J, the junction kept 8 bases outside the gene matches. The CDR3 spans 15 residues. The V gene's germline CDR1 is SNHLY and CDR2 FYNNEI. General study findings and limits: Once the booster was given, most primary-vaccination clones reappeared, at about 97% for CD4 and roughly 86% for CD8.

This specimen consisted of PBMCs, either bulk or a sorted T-cell subset (CD4+, CD8+, memory, or dextramer-sorted; not recorded which), obtained 15 days after the yellow fever booster vaccination. The receptor comes from a man aged 30 to 45 who received the YFV17D yellow fever vaccine. V is TRBV2 and J is TRBJ2-1; 16 nucleotides line up with TRBD2. CDR3 loop: CASMKGLAGGSKQFF. The CDR3 region has the DNA TGTGCCAGCATGAAGGGACTAGCGGGAGGGTCAAAGCAGTTCTTC.